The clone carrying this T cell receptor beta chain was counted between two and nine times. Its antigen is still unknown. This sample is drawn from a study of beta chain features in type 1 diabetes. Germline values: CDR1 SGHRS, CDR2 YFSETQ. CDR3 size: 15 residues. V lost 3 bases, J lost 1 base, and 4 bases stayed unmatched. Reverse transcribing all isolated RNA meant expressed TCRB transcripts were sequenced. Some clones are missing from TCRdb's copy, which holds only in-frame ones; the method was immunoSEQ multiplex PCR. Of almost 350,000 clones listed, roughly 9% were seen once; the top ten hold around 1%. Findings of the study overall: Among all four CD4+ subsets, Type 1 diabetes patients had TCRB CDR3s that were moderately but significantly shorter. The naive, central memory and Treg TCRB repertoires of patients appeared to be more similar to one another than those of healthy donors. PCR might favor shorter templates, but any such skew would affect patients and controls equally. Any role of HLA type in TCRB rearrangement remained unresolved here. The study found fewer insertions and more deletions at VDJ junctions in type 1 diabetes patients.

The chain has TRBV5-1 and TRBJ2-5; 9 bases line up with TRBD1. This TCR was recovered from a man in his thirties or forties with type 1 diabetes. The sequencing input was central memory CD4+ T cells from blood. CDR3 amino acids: CASSYGQGFQETQYF. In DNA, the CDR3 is TGCGCCAGCAGCTACGGACAGGGGTTCCAAGAGACCCAGTACTTC.